The 18 T cell receptor beta chains reported below all come from one sample, sequenced in a study of cytomegalovirus exposure and HLA in healthy donors. Primers for the PCR totalled 60 Vbeta and 13 Jbeta. Clones were read by immunoSEQ multiplex PCR, and TCRdb kept only the in-frame ones, dropping some. The repertoire holds 250,000 to 300,000 clones, with roughly four fifths as singletons. The sequenced sample consisted of PBMCs. Every receptor here comes from a woman between 40 and 50 years old in good health and CMV-seropositive.

The chain is built from TRBV29-1 and TRBJ2-3; D is undetermined. The CDR3 runs to 12 residues. V dropped 2 bases and J dropped 4 bases, with 7 bases sitting between them. Germline V gives CDR1 SQVTM, CDR2 ANQGSEA. CDR3 in amino acids: CSVERVPDTQYF. CDR3 bases: TGCAGCGTTGAAAGAGTTCCAGATACGCAGTATTTT.

This clone has a handful of counts. This rearrangement joins TRBV9 to TRBJ2-1, with D possibly TRBD2 on 6 matching bases. Germline assignment: CDR1 SGDLS and CDR2 YYNGEE. The CDR3 is 16 residues long. Trimming pared 1 base from V and 3 bases from J, leaving 14 bases between. The CDR3 DNA follows: TGTGCCAGCAGCGTATTTTGGGACTTAGACTACAATGAGCAGTTCTTC. Amino acid sequence: CASSVFWDLDYNEQFF.

V is TRBV7-2 and J is TRBJ2-1; TRBD1 matches at 8 bases. CDR3 length: 14 residues. Germline V gene sequence: CDR1 SGHTA, CDR2 FQGNSA. J was trimmed by 7 bases and V by 3 bases; bases with no gene match: 5. The CDR3 DNA reads as TGTGCCAGCAGCTTTTCCAGGGGGCGAAATGAGCAGTTCTTC. It translates to CASSFSRGRNEQFF.

The chain couples TRBV7-9 to TRBJ2-5; perhaps TRBD2 as D (5 bases). Germline CDR1 reads SEHNR; CDR2 reads FQNEAQ (reference sequence). The CDR3 is 18 amino acids. Trimming removed 2 bases at V and 0 bases at J, with 19 bases between. In DNA form, the CDR3 reads TGTGCCAGCAGCTTAACAAGCGGCGGAAGGTGGGACCAAGAGACCCAGTACTTC. Encoded protein: CASSLTSGGRWDQETQYF.

The V gene is TRBV28, the J gene TRBJ1-5; D possibly corresponds to TRBD1 (6 bases). This CDR3 comprises 13 residues. The germline V gene has CDR1 MDHEN and CDR2 SYDVKM. V lost 6 bases and J 6 bases, leaving 12 bases between the germline ends. The CDR3 sequence: CASRPQGSQPQHF. The CDR3 DNA is TGTGCCAGCAGACCCCAGGGGTCTCAGCCCCAGCATTTT.

This clone was seen only a few times. The genes are TRBV10-3 and TRBJ2-1, with 15 bases lining up with TRBD2. Germline CDR1 is ENHRY and CDR2 is SYGVKD. The CDR3 is made up of 20 amino acids. V shed 3 bases and J 8 bases; nucleotides not matched to a gene: 17. In nucleotides, the CDR3 is TGTGCCATCAGTGATCTACGGACTAGCGGGAGGGCCGAGGGTACGGATGAGCAGTTCTTC. This gives the protein CAISDLRTSGRAEGTDEQFF.

A single count supports this clone. The chain links TRBV27 to TRBJ2-7, with D maybe TRBD2 (6 bases). Germline assignment: CDR1 MNHEY and CDR2 SMNVEV (reference sequence). The CDR3 contains 13 residues. The ends were cut back, 5 bases at V and 6 bases at J, with 14 bases in the middle. CDR3 in DNA: TGTGCCAGCAGTCCCCGGGTGGAGGGCGAGCAGTACTTC. Encoded protein: CASSPRVEGEQYF.

The chain links TRBV6-5 to TRBJ2-1; D uncertain. The length of the CDR3 is 16 residues. Germline V gives CDR1 MNHEY, CDR2 SVGAGI. Trimming removed 2 bases from V and 0 bases from J, with 11 bases in between. Here the CDR3 DNA reads TGTGCCAGCAGTTACAACGCGCCGAGCTCCTACAATGAGCAGTTCTTC. Translation: CASSYNAPSSYNEQFF.

The V call is TRBV4-2, the J call TRBJ1-2; D might be TRBD1 (5 bases). Trimming pared 0 bases from V and 8 bases from J, leaving 19 bases between. This CDR3 spans 16 amino acids. CDR1 is LGHNA and CDR2 is YNFKEQ in the germline V gene. In DNA, the CDR3 is TGTGCCAGCAGCCAAGAAGGCAGAACAGGCCGCAGGGGCTACACCTTC. Amino acids: CASSQEGRTGRRGYTF.

The chain is built from TRBV6-5 and TRBJ2-7, with 7 bases that match TRBD1. V dropped 2 bases and J dropped 6; count of bases not matched to a gene: 4. Per germline, CDR1 MNHEY and CDR2 SVGAGI. The CDR3 totals 13 residues. CDR3 residues: CASSYQGVGEQYF. CDR3 nucleotide sequence: TGTGCCAGCAGTTACCAGGGGGTTGGCGAGCAGTACTTC.

This rearrangement joins TRBV19 to TRBJ1-1, with TRBD1 matching over 8 bases. Germline loops: CDR1 LNHDA, CDR2 SQIVND (reference sequence). Losses at the gene ends were 5 bases for V and 1 base for J; bases not matched to a gene: 9. CDR3 length: 16 amino acids. CDR3 sequence reads: CASSWTGRRGNTEAFF. In DNA form, the CDR3 reads TGTGCCAGTAGTTGGACAGGGAGGCGCGGGAACACTGAAGCTTTCTTT.

The V call is TRBV5-4, the J call TRBJ2-2; TRBD1 aligns across 7 bases. The CDR3 has 15 residues. CDR1 and CDR2 (germline): SGHNT, YYREEE (reference sequence). V lost 0 bases to trimming and J lost 3 bases; unmatched junction nucleotides: 2. Here the CDR3 reads CASSLDQGDTGELFF. The CDR3 nucleotides are TGTGCCAGCAGCTTGGATCAGGGGGACACCGGGGAGCTGTTTTTT. Complete variable domain (other parts from reference TRBV5-4 and TRBJ2-2): ETGVTQSPTHLIKTRGQQVTLRCSSQSGHNTVSWYQQALGQGPQFIFQYYREEENGRGNFPPRFSGLQFPNYSSELNVNALELDDSALYLCASSLDQGDTGELFFGEGSRLTVL.

This clone was seen just once. The chain couples TRBV5-4 to TRBJ2-1; 8 bases align to TRBD2. Per germline, CDR1 SGHNT and CDR2 YYREEE (reference sequence). The junction had 3 bases not matched to a gene; V was cut back by 2 bases and J by 2 bases. This CDR3 contains 15 residues. The CDR3 nucleotides read TGTGCCAGCAGCTTCGGAGCGGGAGCCTACAATGAGCAGTTCTTC. Translating gives CASSFGAGAYNEQFF.

The chain recombines TRBV7-2 with TRBJ1-2; no clear D gene. CDR1 is SGHTA, CDR2 FQGNSA, per germline. V lost 5 bases and J lost 0, with 13 bases in between. This CDR3 contains 15 residues. The DNA for the CDR3 is TGTGCCAGCAGCCCTGTGGCGGCCTCTAACTATGGCTACACCTTC. It translates to CASSPVAASNYGYTF.

This clone was detected a few times. The rearrangement joins TRBV27 to TRBJ2-6; perhaps TRBD1 as D (8 bases). Trimming stripped 2 bases from V and 0 bases from J, with 14 bases between. The CDR3 spans 18 residues. CDR1 and CDR2 from the germline V gene are MNHEY and SMNVEV (reference sequence). CDR3 DNA: TGTGCCAGCAGTTTACTACAGGGGGGGGCCTCTGGGGCCAACGTCCTGACTTTC. Its translation: CASSLLQGGASGANVLTF.

In DNA, the CDR3 is TGCGCCAGCAGCTTCGACAGCGGGAGCTCCTACAATGAGCAGTTCTTC. Amino acids: CASSFDSGSSYNEQFF. V usage is TRBV5-1 and J usage is TRBJ2-1; 8 nucleotides agree with TRBD2. The CDR3 is 16 amino acids. V was clipped by 2 bases and J by 0 bases; unmatched bases: 4. The germline V gene has CDR1 SGHRS and CDR2 YFSETQ. The variable domain in full, with the rest retrieved from reference TRBV5-1 and TRBJ2-1, is KAGVTQTPRYLIKTRGQQVTLSCSPISGHRSVSWYQQTPGQGLQFLFEYFSETQRNKGNFPGRFSGRQFSNSRSEMNVSTLELGDSALYLCASSFDSGSSYNEQFFGPGTRLTVL.

V usage is TRBV7-2 and J usage is TRBJ2-1; 10 nucleotides agree with TRBD1. Unmatched junction bases numbered 16, after V lost 4 bases and J lost 4 bases. The CDR3 sequence is 19 residues long. Germline assignment: CDR1 SGHTA and CDR2 FQGNSA. For the CDR3, the DNA is TGTGCCAGCAGCTGGACAGCCGGGACAGGGGCTGCGGGATACAATGAGCAGTTCTTC. Translation gives CASSWTAGTGAAGYNEQFF.

The rearrangement joins TRBV19 to TRBJ1-2, with TRBD1 matching 8 bases. This CDR3 region has 14 residues. V dropped 3 bases and J dropped 7; count of bases not matched to a gene: 7. CDR1 LNHDA and CDR2 SQIVND come from the germline V gene (reference sequence). In DNA form, the CDR3 reads TGTGCCAGTAGTATCACGACAGGGGTGGCTGGCTACACCTTC. Residues: CASSITTGVAGYTF.